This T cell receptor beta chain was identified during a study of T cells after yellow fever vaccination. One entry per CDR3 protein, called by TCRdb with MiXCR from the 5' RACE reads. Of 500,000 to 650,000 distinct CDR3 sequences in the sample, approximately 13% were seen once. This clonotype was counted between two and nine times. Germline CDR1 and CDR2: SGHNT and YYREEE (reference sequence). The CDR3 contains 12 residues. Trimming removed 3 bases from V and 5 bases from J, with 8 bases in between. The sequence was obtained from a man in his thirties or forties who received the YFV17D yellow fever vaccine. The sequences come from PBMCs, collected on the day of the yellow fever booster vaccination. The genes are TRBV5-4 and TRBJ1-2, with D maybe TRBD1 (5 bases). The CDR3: CASSSGEYGYTF. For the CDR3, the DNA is TGTGCCAGCAGCTCGGGGGAGTATGGCTACACCTTC.